Each of the 27 T cell receptor beta chains below was sequenced from the same sample in a study of beta chain features in type 1 diabetes. Expressed TCRB transcripts were sequenced, since all the RNA that had been isolated was reverse transcribed. Here immunoSEQ multiplex PCR was the method, and the copy in TCRdb shows in-frame clones only, minus some. Here the sample spans about 620,000 clones, around a sixth being singletons. Input material: naive CD4+ T cells from blood. These receptors were collected from a man younger than 35 in good health.

This chain uses TRBV4-3 with TRBJ2-5; D is unclear. The CDR3 has 15 residues. V was cut by 0 bases and J by 2 bases, with 10 bases left in between. Germline V lookup: CDR1 LGHNA, CDR2 YSLEER. CDR3 DNA: TGCGCCAGCAGCCAAGAGACGGCGACACAAGAGACCCAGTACTTC. Translating gives CASSQETATQETQYF.

The gene calls are TRBV5-1 and TRBJ2-3; TRBD1 matches 8 bases. The germline CDR1 and CDR2 sequences are SGHRS and YFSETQ. The V and J ends lost 4 bases and 4 bases, in that order; junction bases with no gene match: 5. This CDR3 contains 14 residues. In DNA form, the CDR3 reads TGCGCCAGCAGCCCGGACAGGGCTCCAGATACGCAGTATTTT. Its translation: CASSPDRAPDTQYF.

A few counts support this clone. V gene TRBV5-1 combines with J gene TRBJ2-1; D ambiguous. Trimming took off 1 base at V and 6 bases at J, with 14 bases between the two ends. CDR3 length: 15 amino acids. Germline V lookup: CDR1 SGHRS, CDR2 YFSETQ. The CDR3 region is CASSLSGKVSNEQFF. The CDR3 nucleotides read TGCGCCAGCAGCTTGAGTGGGAAGGTGAGCAATGAGCAGTTCTTC.

This clone turned up a few times. V usage is TRBV30 and J usage is TRBJ2-7, with TRBD1 identical over 9 bases. In germline, CDR1 is GTSNPN, CDR2 SVGIG (reference sequence). The CDR3 is made up of 13 amino acids. With V trimmed by 5 bases and J by 2 bases, 4 bases remained unmatched. The CDR3 DNA follows: TGTGCCTGGTCGGACAGGGGAACCTACGAGCAGTACTTC. Amino acids: CAWSDRGTYEQYF.

The chain has TRBV7-2 and TRBJ2-2; 7 nucleotides match TRBD1. CDR3 size: 14 residues. The junction had 8 bases not matched to a gene; V was cut back by 7 bases and J by 6 bases. Germline CDR1 reads SGHTA; CDR2 reads FQGNSA. CDR3 nucleotides: TGTGCCAGCACCCCCGACAGGGTGGCCGGGGAGCTGTTTTTT. Translating it yields CASTPDRVAGELFF.

The genes are TRBV12-5 and TRBJ2-2; TRBD1 aligns across 8 bases. This CDR3 spans 15 amino acids. Looked up from germline, CDR1 is LGHNT and CDR2 is FRNRAP. The V segment lost 6 bases and the J segment 5 bases; nucleotides outside the gene matches: 8. CDR3 sequence (DNA): TGTGCTAGTGGCACTGACAGGGGAGGTACCGGGGAGCTGTTTTTT. Protein product: CASGTDRGGTGELFF.

This chain links TRBV19 with TRBJ2-3, with D possibly being TRBD2 (5 bases). Germline CDR1 LNHDA, CDR2 SQIVND (reference sequence). Trimming took 3 bases from V and 7 from J, leaving 14 bases between them. The CDR3 totals 14 residues. In nucleotides, the CDR3 is TGTGCCAGTAGTATGCGGGTGGAATCTTATACGCAGTATTTT. It is translated as CASSMRVESYTQYF.

This clone was observed a handful of times. The chain links TRBV11-2 to TRBJ2-4, with D hard to call. The CDR3 loop spans 14 amino acids. V lost 1 base to trimming and J lost 0 bases, with 4 bases between them. Looked up from germline, CDR1 is SGHAT and CDR2 is FQNNGV. This CDR3 reads CASSLALAKNIQYF. The CDR3 nucleotides read TGTGCCAGCAGCTTAGCCCTAGCCAAAAACATTCAGTACTTC.

This clone was picked up a small number of times. The chain joins TRBV19 to TRBJ2-2, with 9 bases that match TRBD1. CDR3 length: 17 residues. In germline, CDR1 is LNHDA, CDR2 SQIVND (reference sequence). With V trimmed by 4 bases and J by 0 bases, 6 bases remained unmatched. The CDR3 DNA sequence: TGTGCCAGTAGTAGGAGGACAGGGGCTGCGAACACCGGGGAGCTGTTTTTT. Residues: CASSRRTGAANTGELFF.

The chain links TRBV18 to TRBJ2-6; D ambiguous. V was cut by 8 bases and J by 0 bases, with 2 bases left in between. This CDR3 spans 12 amino acids. Germline loops: CDR1 KGHSH, CDR2 LQKENI. Here the CDR3 reads CASPSGANVLTF. CDR3 nucleotides: TGTGCCAGCCCCTCTGGGGCCAACGTCCTGACTTTC.

The V and J genes are TRBV7-2 and TRBJ2-2, with 9 bases lining up with TRBD2. Germline-derived CDR1 and CDR2 are SGHTA and FQGNSA. CDR3 length: 15 residues. The V segment lost 4 bases and the J segment 4 bases; nucleotides outside the gene matches: 4. The CDR3 DNA follows: TGTGCCAGCAGCTCGACGACTAGCGGCACCGGGGAGCTGTTTTTT. Translating gives CASSSTTSGTGELFF.

This clone turned up a few times. The genes are TRBV7-2 and TRBJ2-1; D is unresolved. Deletions cut 6 bases from V and 4 bases from J, with 7 bases between. This CDR3 has 12 residues. Germline CDR1 and CDR2: SGHTA and FQGNSA. In DNA, the CDR3 is TGTGCCAGCAGGCGGTTATACAATGAGCAGTTCTTC. This gives the protein CASRRLYNEQFF.

The rearrangement uses TRBV5-1 and TRBJ2-2, with D unresolved. The ends were cut back, 0 bases at V and 4 bases at J, with 10 bases in the middle. Germline V gives CDR1 SGHRS, CDR2 YFSETQ. The CDR3 length is 15 residues. DNA of the CDR3: TGCGCCAGCAGCTTGGCAGGAGTGGGCACCGGGGAGCTGTTTTTT. This codes for CASSLAGVGTGELFF.

This clone has just a few counts. This chain links TRBV4-2 with TRBJ2-7; D unclear. Trimming left V 3 bases short and J 4 bases short, with 13 bases between. Germline V lookup: CDR1 LGHNA, CDR2 YNFKEQ. The CDR3 is 14 amino acids. CDR3 DNA: TGTGCCAGCAGCCAGAACCCCCCCGGGTACGAGCAGTACTTC. Amino acid sequence: CASSQNPPGYEQYF.

Only a few counts were recorded for this clone. The chain combines TRBV10-3 with TRBJ2-1, with 7 bases matching TRBD2. CDR3 length equals 14 residues. Looked up from germline, CDR1 is ENHRY and CDR2 is SYGVKD. J lost 8 bases, V lost 8 bases, and 12 bases had no gene match. The chain's CDR3 is CAIRTQSGAHEQFF. The CDR3 DNA is TGTGCCATCCGGACCCAGAGCGGGGCCCATGAGCAGTTCTTC.

This clone has just a few counts. The chain employs TRBV18 and TRBJ2-4; 7 positions match TRBD2. Germline loops: CDR1 KGHSH, CDR2 LQKENI. V dropped 4 bases and J dropped 5; count of bases not matched to a gene: 2. The CDR3 is 13 residues long. The CDR3 DNA follows: TGTGCCAGCTCACTGGGGAGGGAAAACATTCAGTACTTC. This translates into CASSLGRENIQYF.

This clone was seen only a few times. V gene TRBV7-2 combines with J gene TRBJ1-1; D might be TRBD1 (6 bases). Germline V gives CDR1 SGHTA, CDR2 FQGNSA. This CDR3 spans 13 amino acids. V was trimmed by 5 bases and J by 6 bases, leaving 13 bases between them. The CDR3 loop is CASSPQGTSEAFF. The CDR3 region has the DNA TGTGCCAGCAGCCCACAGGGAACCTCTGAAGCTTTCTTT.

The V and J genes are TRBV9 and TRBJ1-3; TRBD1 is a possible D gene (6 bases). This CDR3 contains 16 residues. The germline V and J ends were trimmed by 0 bases and 0 bases, with 10 bases remaining between them. The V gene's germline CDR1 is SGDLS and CDR2 YYNGEE. DNA for the CDR3: TGTGCCAGCAGCGTAGCCGGACAGAGCTCTGGAAACACCATATATTTT. It specifies CASSVAGQSSGNTIYF.

The gene calls are TRBV6-5 and TRBJ2-5; TRBD2 might be the D (5 bases). Germline CDR1 and CDR2: MNHEY and SVGAGI. Between the trimmed V and J ends, which lost 6 bases and 4 bases, there was a span of 9 bases. CDR3 length: 12 residues. The CDR3 nucleotides read TGTGCCAGCAGGCAAGGGAGAGAGACCCAGTACTTC. Residues: CASRQGRETQYF.

This clone was detected a few times. The CDR3 loop reads CASSLIPHGQASYEQYF. The CDR3 DNA reads as TGTGCCAGCAGCCTCATCCCGCACGGACAGGCTTCCTACGAGCAGTACTTC. V usage is TRBV7-2 and J usage is TRBJ2-7; 7 bases are a match to TRBD1. Per the germline V gene, CDR1 is SGHTA and CDR2 is FQGNSA. Losses at the gene ends were 5 bases for V and 1 base for J; bases not matched to a gene: 14. The CDR3 extends over 17 amino acids.

The chain recombines TRBV4-3 with TRBJ1-2; TRBD1 aligns across 8 bases. With 4 bases clipped from V and 0 bases from J, the junction kept 4 bases outside the gene matches. The CDR3 runs to 15 residues. Looked up from germline, CDR1 is LGHNA and CDR2 is YSLEER. CDR3 residues: CASSRQGRANYGYTF. The CDR3 nucleotides read TGCGCCAGCAGCCGACAGGGGCGGGCTAACTATGGCTACACCTTC.

This rearrangement joins TRBV11-2 to TRBJ2-7, with no clear D. Germline CDR1 SGHAT, CDR2 FQNNGV. Trimming took 1 base from V and 3 from J, leaving 13 bases between them. The CDR3 length is 15 residues. The CDR3 reads CASSLAFRLNYEQYF. The CDR3 region has the DNA TGTGCCAGCAGCTTAGCCTTCAGACTGAACTACGAGCAGTACTTC.

There are a few counts of this clone. This rearrangement joins TRBV5-4 to TRBJ2-2, with D possibly matching TRBD1 (6 bases). Germline-derived CDR1 and CDR2 are SGHNT and YYREEE (reference sequence). The CDR3 is 15 amino acids. V lost 6 bases to trimming and J lost 2 bases, with 14 bases between them. CDR3 nucleotides: TGTGCCAGCACCGAGGACAGTCCAAACACCGGGGAGCTGTTTTTT. It specifies CASTEDSPNTGELFF.

The chain employs TRBV15 and TRBJ2-1; D unresolved. With 3 bases removed from V and 8 bases from J, the gap between germline ends came to 11 bases. The germline V gene encodes CDR1 LNHNV and CDR2 YYDKDF (reference sequence). The CDR3 length is 13 residues. The CDR3 region has the DNA TGTGCCACCAGCAGCCAGATCTTCGATGAGCAGTTCTTC. Translated, it gives CATSSQIFDEQFF.

This clone was detected only a few times. V is TRBV5-6 and J is TRBJ1-4; tentatively, D is TRBD1 (5 bases). The length of the CDR3 is 14 residues. Germline V gene data show CDR1 as SGHDT and CDR2 as YYEEEE. V dropped 2 bases and J dropped 6 bases, with 11 bases sitting between them. The CDR3 nucleotides are TGTGCCAGCAGCTTCCGAGGGGTGGATGAAAAACTGTTTTTT. Its translation is CASSFRGVDEKLFF.

This chain connects TRBV28 to TRBJ1-6; D remains unclear. The CDR3 spans 14 residues. Trimming pared 3 bases from V and 5 bases from J, leaving 8 bases between. Germline-derived CDR1 and CDR2 are MDHEN and SYDVKM. CDR3 sequence reads: CASSLPENNSPLHF. The CDR3 DNA reads as TGTGCCAGCAGTTTGCCCGAGAATAATTCACCCCTCCACTTT.

The rearrangement links TRBV27 to TRBJ2-7; D not resolved. This CDR3 has 14 amino acids. Germline assignment: CDR1 MNHEY and CDR2 SMNVEV (reference sequence). Trimming pared 2 bases from V and 9 bases from J, leaving 17 bases between. The CDR3 spells CASSLGSRRGGQYF. CDR3 nucleotides: TGTGCCAGCAGTTTAGGGTCACGGCGCGGTGGGCAGTACTTC.